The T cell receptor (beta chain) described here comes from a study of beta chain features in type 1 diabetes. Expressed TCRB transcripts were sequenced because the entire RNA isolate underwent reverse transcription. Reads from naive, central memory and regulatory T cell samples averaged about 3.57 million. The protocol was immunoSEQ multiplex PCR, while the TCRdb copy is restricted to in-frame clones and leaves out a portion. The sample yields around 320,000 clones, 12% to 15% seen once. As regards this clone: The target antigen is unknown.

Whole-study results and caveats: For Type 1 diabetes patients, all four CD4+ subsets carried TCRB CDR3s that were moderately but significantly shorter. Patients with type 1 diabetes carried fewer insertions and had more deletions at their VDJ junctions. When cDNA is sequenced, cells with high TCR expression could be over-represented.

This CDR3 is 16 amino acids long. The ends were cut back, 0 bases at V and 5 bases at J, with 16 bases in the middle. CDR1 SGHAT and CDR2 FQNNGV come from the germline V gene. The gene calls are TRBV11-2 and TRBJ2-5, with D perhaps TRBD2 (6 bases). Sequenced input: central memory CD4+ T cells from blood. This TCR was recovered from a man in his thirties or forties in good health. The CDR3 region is CASSLELVPRGETQYF. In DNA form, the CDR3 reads TGTGCCAGCAGCTTAGAGCTTGTTCCGCGGGGTGAGACCCAGTACTTC.